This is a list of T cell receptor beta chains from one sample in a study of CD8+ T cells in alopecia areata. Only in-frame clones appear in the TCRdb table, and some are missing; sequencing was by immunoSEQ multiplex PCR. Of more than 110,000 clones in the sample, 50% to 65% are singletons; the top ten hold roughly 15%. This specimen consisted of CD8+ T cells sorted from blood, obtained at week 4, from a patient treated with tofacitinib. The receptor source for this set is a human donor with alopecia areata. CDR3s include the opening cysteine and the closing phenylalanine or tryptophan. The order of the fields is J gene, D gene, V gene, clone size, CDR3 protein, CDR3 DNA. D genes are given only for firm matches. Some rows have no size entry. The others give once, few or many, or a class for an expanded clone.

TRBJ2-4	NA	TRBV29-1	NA	CSVSGGTVNIQYF	TGCAGCGTCTCTGGCGGGACAGTGAACATTCAGTACTTC
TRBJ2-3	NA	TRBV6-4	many	CASSDGGADTQYF	TGTGCCAGCAGTGACGGGGGGGCCGATACGCAGTATTTT
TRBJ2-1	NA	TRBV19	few	CASSTVGPSTPDEQFF	TGTGCCAGTAGTACCGTTGGACCAAGCACTCCGGATGAGCAGTTCTTC
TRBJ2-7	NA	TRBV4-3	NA	CASSQGGSPYEQYF	TGCGCCAGCAGCCAAGGAGGGTCCCCCTACGAGCAGTACTTC
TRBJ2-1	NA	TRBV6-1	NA	CASTPTTGRNEQFF	TGTGCCAGCACCCCCACCACAGGGCGGAATGAGCAGTTCTTC
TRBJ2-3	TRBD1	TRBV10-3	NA	CAISEIGTGSSTDTQYF	TGTGCCATCAGTGAAATCGGGACAGGCTCCAGCACAGATACGCAGTATTTT
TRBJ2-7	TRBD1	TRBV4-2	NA	CASSQDEQGYEQYF	TGTGCCAGCAGCCAAGATGAACAGGGGTACGAGCAGTACTTC
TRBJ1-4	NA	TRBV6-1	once	CASSAYGATNEKLFF	TGTGCCAGCAGTGCCTACGGTGCAACTAATGAAAAACTGTTTTTT
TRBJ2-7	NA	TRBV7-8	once	CASSPLRGVKNEQYF	TGTGCCAGCAGCCCATTAAGGGGGGTGAAGAACGAGCAGTACTTC
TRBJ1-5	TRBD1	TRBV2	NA	CASSGSGGQGVAQPQHF	TGTGCCAGCAGTGGGTCGGGGGGACAGGGCGTGGCTCAGCCCCAGCATTTT
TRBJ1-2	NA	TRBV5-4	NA	CASSRPGHINYGYTF	TGTGCCAGCAGCCGACCGGGACACATCAACTATGGCTACACCTTC
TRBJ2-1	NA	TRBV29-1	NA	CSVEDLRNEQFF	TGCAGCGTTGAAGATCTTAGGAATGAGCAGTTCTTC